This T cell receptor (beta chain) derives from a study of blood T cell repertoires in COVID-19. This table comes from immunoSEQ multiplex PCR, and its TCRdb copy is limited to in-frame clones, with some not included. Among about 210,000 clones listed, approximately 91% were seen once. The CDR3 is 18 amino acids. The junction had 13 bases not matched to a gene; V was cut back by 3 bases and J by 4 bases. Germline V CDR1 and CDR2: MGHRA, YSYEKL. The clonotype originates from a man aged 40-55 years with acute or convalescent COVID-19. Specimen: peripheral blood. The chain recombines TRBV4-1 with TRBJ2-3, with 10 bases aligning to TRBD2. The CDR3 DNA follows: TGCGCCAGCAGCCACACCCCGGCCCCCGGGACTAGCGCAGATACGCAGTATTTT. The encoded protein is CASSHTPAPGTSADTQYF.